Listed below are T cell receptor beta chains from one sample, sequenced in a study of T cells in Graves' hyperthyroidism and ophthalmopathy. Each CDR3 protein gets one entry after TCRdb re-called the multiplex PCR reads with MiXCR. The table includes roughly 500,000 distinct CDR3 sequences, roughly 15% detected once. Material: blood. The source is a woman younger than 45 with Graves' ophthalmopathy. The CDR3 runs from the conserved cysteine through the conserved F or W. Fields, in order: J gene, clone size, V gene, D gene, CDR3 DNA, CDR3 protein. D genes are given only for firm matches. Rows give clone size only sometimes, using once, few, many, or a class for an expanded clone.

>TRBJ1-5|many|TRBV28|.
TGTGCCAGCACCCCAAGGGAGGGGGGATATAGCAATCAGCCCCAGCATTTT
CASTPREGGYSNQPQHF
>TRBJ2-4|many|TRBV30|.
TGTGCCTGGAGTCCCCCAGGGACCAAAAACATTCAGTACTTC
CAWSPPGTKNIQYF
>TRBJ2-7|.|TRBV29-1|.
TGCAGCGTTGAAGTCGTCTGGGGACACCACTACGAGCAGTACTTC
CSVEVVWGHHYEQYF
>TRBJ2-5|many|TRBV11-2|TRBD1
TGTGCCAGCAGTTCCGGACAGGGGGCTTGGACCCAGTACTTC
CASSSGQGAWTQYF
>TRBJ1-1|many|TRBV27|.
TGTGCCAGCAAAGGACAGATGAACACTGAAGCTTTCTTT
CASKGQMNTEAFF
>TRBJ2-7|many|TRBV2|TRBD1
TGTGCCAGCAGGACAGGGTCCCACGAGCAGTACTTC
CASRTGSHEQYF
>TRBJ2-5|.|TRBV20-1|TRBD1
TGCAGTGCTACGTTCACAGGGGGCAGGGAGACCCAGTACTTC
CSATFTGGRETQYF
>TRBJ2-7|many|TRBV7-2|.
TGTGCCAGCACCTCCAGGGTAGGCTACGAGCAGTACTTC
CASTSRVGYEQYF
>TRBJ2-2|.|TRBV7-9|TRBD2
TGTGCCAGCCGACTAGCGGGAATGTTTACCGGGGAGCTGTTTTTT
CASRLAGMFTGELFF
>TRBJ1-6|.|TRBV27|.
TGTGCCAGCAGACTCTCTGAAAATTCACCCCTCCACTTT
CASRLSENSPLHF
>TRBJ2-2|.|TRBV7-2|.
TGTGCCAGCAGCTTAGACGGGAGTTCTACCGGGGAGCTGTTTTTT
CASSLDGSSTGELFF
>TRBJ2-7|many|TRBV9|TRBD2
TGTGCCAGCAGCGGTAGCGGGAGTGGGAACGAGCAGTACTTC
CASSGSGSGNEQYF
>TRBJ2-2|.|TRBV24-1|.
TGTGCCACCAAAAGTACTGCGAACACCGGGGAGCTGTTTTTT
CATKSTANTGELFF
>TRBJ2-3|many|TRBV2|TRBD2
TGTGCCAGCAGAGTAGCGGGAGGAGGGACAGATACGCAGTATTTT
CASRVAGGGTDTQYF
>TRBJ1-6|many|TRBV28|.
TGTGCCAGCAGTTTATGGGGGGGGTCCTATAATTCACCCCTCCACTTT
CASSLWGGSYNSPLHF
>TRBJ2-5|few|TRBV6-1|.
TGTGCCAGTGGGGGGAAAGAGACCCAGTACTTC
CASGGKETQYF
>TRBJ2-1|many|TRBV18|.
TGTGCCAGCTCACTGACCCAGAGCTCCTACAATGAGCAGTTCTTC
CASSLTQSSYNEQFF
>TRBJ2-7|many|TRBV30|TRBD2
TGTGCCTGGAGTCCGACTAGCGGGTGGTACGAGCAGTACTTC
CAWSPTSGWYEQYF
>TRBJ2-1|few|TRBV5-6|.
TGTGCCAGCAGCTTGGGACTACCGAATTACAATGAGCAGTTCTTC
CASSLGLPNYNEQFF
>TRBJ2-1|many|TRBV12-3/TRBV12-4|.
TGTGCCAGCAGCCCAGACCCCACAGGGCCTGCTAGCTCCTACAATGAGCAGTTCTTC
CASSPDPTGPASSYNEQFF
>TRBJ2-7|many|TRBV7-2|.
TGTGCCAGCAGCTTAACCCTCTACGAGCAGTACTTC
CASSLTLYEQYF
>TRBJ2-3|many|TRBV7-3|TRBD1
TGTGCCAGCAGCTTAACTCTCGGACAGGGCTTCTTTAGCGATACGCAGTATTTT
CASSLTLGQGFFSDTQYF
>TRBJ1-5|many|TRBV20-1|.
TGCAGTGCTACCGCAGGGGATCAGCCCCAGCATTTT
CSATAGDQPQHF
>TRBJ1-1|few|TRBV19|.
TGTGCCAGTAGTATTCTGAAGAACACTGAAGCTTTCTTT
CASSILKNTEAFF
>TRBJ2-7|many|TRBV6-2/TRBV6-3|TRBD2
TGTGCCAGCAGTTCATCCGCGGGAGCGCAGTACGAGCAGTACTTC
CASSSSAGAQYEQYF
>TRBJ2-2|many|TRBV24-1|.
TGTGCCACCAGTGACCACAGGGACACCGGGGAGCTGTTTTTT
CATSDHRDTGELFF
>TRBJ2-7|.|TRBV5-1|TRBD2
TGCGCCAGCAGCTTGGTTGGGAGGGCCGAGCAGTACTTC
CASSLVGRAEQYF
>TRBJ1-3|few|TRBV11-2|.
TGTGCCAGCAGCTCGCCCCGACGCAGCTCTGGAAACACCATATATTTT
CASSSPRRSSGNTIYF
>TRBJ2-6|many|TRBV12-3/TRBV12-4|.
TGTGCCAGCTGGGGGGAAAGCTCTGGGGCCAACGTCCTGACTTTC
CASWGESSGANVLTF
>TRBJ2-7|many|TRBV7-2|TRBD1
TGTGCCAGTTCAGACAGGGGAAACTACGAGCAGTACTTC
CASSDRGNYEQYF
>TRBJ1-2|.|TRBV14|.
TGTGCCAGCAGCCAAGGGACCATATATGGCTACACCTTC
CASSQGTIYGYTF
>TRBJ1-1|many|TRBV18|TRBD1
TGTGCCAGCTCGGCGGACAGGACTGAAGCTTTCTTT
CASSADRTEAFF
>TRBJ2-5|many|TRBV12-3/TRBV12-4|TRBD2
TGTGCCAGCAGTCTACGGGAGGGCTTGGAGACCCAGTACTTC
CASSLREGLETQYF
>TRBJ2-1|many|TRBV28|TRBD2
TGTGCCAGCAGTTTCCGACCCTCTAGCGGGAGGTGTGAGCAGTTCTTC
CASSFRPSSGRCEQFF
>TRBJ2-1|many|TRBV5-6|TRBD1
TGTGCCAGCAGTCGGGACAGATCTTCCCAGTTCTTC
CASSRDRSSQFF
>TRBJ2-3|many|TRBV7-9|.
TGTGCCAGCAGCTTTTTCGCGGGGAGGCCCCCAGATACGCAGTATTTT
CASSFFAGRPPDTQYF
>TRBJ1-5|many|TRBV27|.
TGTGCCAGCACGAGCGTGGGGCCGTACAATCAGCCCCAGCATTTT
CASTSVGPYNQPQHF
>TRBJ2-5|.|TRBV9|TRBD1
TGTGCCAGCAGCGCACGGACAGGGTTAGAGGCCCAGTACTTC
CASSARTGLEAQYF
>TRBJ2-1|once|TRBV20-1|TRBD2
TGCAGTGCTAGAGTCACTAGCGGGAGAACGTCCTACAATGAGCAGTTCTTC
CSARVTSGRTSYNEQFF
>TRBJ1-2|many|TRBV5-4|.
TGTGCCAGCAGCTTGGCCTCGGCCGGGGTATCTCGCTACACCTTC
CASSLASAGVSRYTF
>TRBJ2-3|many|TRBV11-2|TRBD2
TGTGCCAGCAGCCCACTAGCGGGAGGGCAGGCAGATACGCAGTATTTT
CASSPLAGGQADTQYF
>TRBJ1-1|many|TRBV28|TRBD1
TGTGCCAGCAGTTCCCCAGGGGGGGGGAAGACTGAAGCTTTCTTT
CASSSPGGGKTEAFF
>TRBJ2-5|.|TRBV6-8|TRBD2
TGTGCCAGCAGGGAGACTAGCGGGAAATCCGAGACCCAGTACTTC
CASRETSGKSETQYF
>TRBJ2-1|.|TRBV10-3|TRBD2
TGTGCCATCAGTGACTACGGGAGGGATAATGAGCAGTTCTTC
CAISDYGRDNEQFF
>TRBJ2-2|few|TRBV27|.
TGTGCCAGCCGGGCAGGGGGGACTTTCACCGGGGAGCTGTTTTTT
CASRAGGTFTGELFF
>TRBJ2-1|many|TRBV7-2|TRBD2
TGTGCCAGCACACGAAATAGCGGGAACTCCTACAATGAGCAGTTCTTC
CASTRNSGNSYNEQFF
>TRBJ2-1|few|TRBV9|TRBD1
TGTGCCAGCAGCGTAAGACAGGGGGACAATGAGCAGTTCTTC
CASSVRQGDNEQFF
>TRBJ2-7|.|TRBV20-1|.
TGCAGTGCTAGTGACGAGGTGTTCGAGCAGTACTTC
CSASDEVFEQYF
>TRBJ1-1|.|TRBV28|TRBD1
TGTGCCAGCAGTTTCCGACAGGGGGCCGGTATGAACACTGAAGCTTTCTTT
CASSFRQGAGMNTEAFF
>TRBJ2-7|.|TRBV29-1|TRBD2
TGCAGCGCCCGGACTAGTATACGCGAGCAGTACTTC
CSARTSIREQYF
>TRBJ2-1|many|TRBV29-1|.
TGCAGCGTTGTATCGGGGACCGACAATGAGCAGTTCTTC
CSVVSGTDNEQFF
>TRBJ2-4|.|TRBV7-2|TRBD1
TGTGCCAGCAGCTGCAACCCAGGGGGAGCCAAAAACATTCAGTACTTC
CASSCNPGGAKNIQYF
>TRBJ2-2|.|TRBV3-1|TRBD2
TGTGCCAGCGGCGGACTAGCGAGGGAGCTGTTTTTT
CASGGLARELFF
>TRBJ2-1|many|TRBV6-5|.
TGTGCCAGCAGTTACTCTCAAGCGGTAAATACGGGGGAGCAGTTCTTC
CASSYSQAVNTGEQFF